This T cell receptor beta chain was sequenced for a study of T cell changes during pregnancy in multiple sclerosis. Produced via immunoSEQ multiplex PCR; TCRdb's table is partial and in-frame only. This table holds 50,000 or so clones, roughly 92% found once. After removal of 6 bases from V and 5 bases from J, the junction contained 4 bases not matched to a gene. This CDR3 contains 13 residues. Germline CDR1 reads SGHVS; CDR2 reads FNYEAQ. V is TRBV7-6 and J is TRBJ2-1; 7 bases align to TRBD2. This receptor was obtained from a female donor with multiple sclerosis, enrolled in a pregnancy study. The sequencing used CD4+ T cells from peripheral blood mononuclear cells, collected before pregnancy. In nucleotides, the CDR3 is TGTGCCAGCAGGGGCGGGAGCAACAATGAGCAGTTCTTC. Its translation: CASRGGSNNEQFF.